Listed below are T cell receptor beta chains from one sample, sequenced in a study of T cell repertoires in cytomegalovirus infection. TCRdb re-derived calls from the reads in MiXCR, one entry per CDR3 protein. Among 250,000 or so distinct CDR3 sequences listed, 9% to 15% were seen once. Sequencing was done on a sample of PBMCs. These receptor sequences come from a human donor in good health (CMV status not recorded). Some clones in this sample may be carry-over from other donors' samples. The conserved cysteine and the conserved F or W are not part of the CDR3 here. Rows may omit the clone size; those that give it use once, few, many or a size class.

v_call	cdr3_length	clone_size	j_call	cdr3_aa
TRBV29-1	11	.	TRBJ2-7	SVATSGSYEQY
TRBV20-1	13	few	TRBJ2-1	SASASGPIYNEQF
TRBV10-3	14	many	TRBJ2-5	AISASRDGGGETQY
TRBV11-1	11	many	TRBJ2-2	ASSLFHTGELF
TRBV7-2	14	many	TRBJ2-1	ASSPVWDRVYNEQF
TRBV18	14	.	TRBJ1-5	ASSPVAGQSNQPQH
TRBV5-4	12	.	TRBJ2-1	ASSPAAVENEQF
TRBV12-3/TRBV12-4	12	many	TRBJ2-1	ASRAEQVDNEQF
TRBV24-1	15	few	TRBJ2-2	ATSDPHGQGNTGELF
TRBV29-1	14	many	TRBJ2-7	SVEDGDSRSSYEQY
TRBV7-2	13	many	TRBJ2-7	ASSSRTGAGDEQY
TRBV7-3	14	.	TRBJ2-1	ASSSVPDRPYNEQF
TRBV6-2/TRBV6-3	14	many	TRBJ2-7	ASTGTSGSVTYEQY
TRBV19	11	many	TRBJ1-5	ASSKSSNQPQH
TRBV7-9	12	many	TRBJ2-7	ASSFARQDYEQY
TRBV28	10	few	TRBJ1-2	ASSRNPNGYT
TRBV7-8	11	.	TRBJ2-1	ASSLAVRGEQF
TRBV27	10	few	TRBJ2-7	ASGGRAGVQY
TRBV12-3/TRBV12-4	14	many	TRBJ2-7	ASSFAPPGQPYEQY
TRBV5-1	13	few	TRBJ2-1	ASSLGTGLYNEQF
TRBV4-1	13	.	TRBJ1-1	ASSQGLGINTEAF
TRBV5-5	16	few	TRBJ2-2	ASSLDMWTTIPPGELF
TRBV11-3	11	many	TRBJ2-2	ASSLGSTGELF
TRBV12-5	16	few	TRBJ2-1	ASDRGGLAGTLYNEQF
TRBV11-2	15	few	TRBJ2-5	ASSLSGTSGVLETQY
TRBV7-9	12	many	TRBJ2-5	ASSLPALAETQY
TRBV7-9	12	many	TRBJ2-7	ASSSGTPPYEQY